This passage covers 7 T cell receptor beta chains from one sample sequenced in a study of T cell repertoires in cytomegalovirus infection. From the reads, TCRdb called clonotypes with MiXCR, one entry per CDR3 protein. The data show about 360,000 distinct CDR3 sequences, around 18% seen once. Input material: PBMCs. These receptors all stem from a human donor in good health (CMV status not recorded). Some clones in this sample may be carry-over from other donors' samples.

This clonotype was found many times. The chain is built from TRBV7-2 and TRBJ1-5; D gene ambiguous. The V end lost 1 base, the J end lost 0 bases, and 7 bases lay between the germline ends. Germline V lookup: CDR1 SGHTA, CDR2 FQGNSA. The CDR3 consists of 15 residues. This chain's CDR3 is CASSLGGYSNQPQHF. CDR3 sequence (DNA): TGTGCCAGCAGCTTAGGAGGATATAGCAATCAGCCCCAGCATTTT.

The V and J genes are TRBV7-2 and TRBJ1-2; TRBD1 is a possible D gene (5 bases). The CDR3 has 15 amino acids. CDR1 is SGHTA, CDR2 FQGNSA, per germline. Trimming removed 5 bases from V and 7 bases from J, with 20 bases in between. The CDR3 sequence: CASSASGPSGGGYTF. In DNA form, the CDR3 reads TGTGCCAGCAGCGCCTCGGGACCGAGCGGCGGTGGCTACACCTTC.

For this clonotype: At one boundary the junction diverges from the germline segment, which might be a read error. The CDR3 here is CASTSASSYNEQFF. Here the CDR3 DNA reads TGTGCCAGCACTAGCGCCAGCTCCTACAATGAGCAGTTCTTC. The rearrangement joins TRBV4-1 to TRBJ2-1; 7 bases match TRBD2. The CDR3 runs 14 residues. Germline CDR1 is MGHRA and CDR2 is YSYEKL.

V usage is TRBV6-1 and J usage is TRBJ2-3, with D perhaps matching TRBD2 (6 bases). There are 13 residues in the CDR3. Germline values: CDR1 MNHNS, CDR2 SASEGT. V was clipped by 1 base and J by 5 bases, with 7 bases between them. The CDR3 region is CASSEGGGDTQYF. CDR3 in DNA: TGTGCCAGCAGTGAAGGGGGAGGAGATACGCAGTATTTT.

This clonotype was found a few times. The rearrangement joins TRBV14 to TRBJ2-1, with no clear D. Deletions cut 1 base from V and 8 bases from J, with 9 bases between. The CDR3 contains 13 residues. CDR1 is SGHDN and CDR2 is FVKESK in the germline V gene. The CDR3 loop reads CASSQGLRDEQFF. The CDR3 DNA reads as TGTGCCAGCAGCCAAGGTTTGCGCGATGAGCAGTTCTTC. Drawing the rest from reference TRBV14 and TRBJ2-1, the complete variable domain is EAGVTQFPSHSVIEKGQTVTLRCDPISGHDNLYWYRRVMGKEIKFLLHFVKESKQDESGMPNNRFLAERTGGTYSTLKVQPAELEDSGVYFCASSQGLRDEQFFGPGTRLTVL.

There are many counts of this clonotype. This rearrangement joins TRBV7-2 to TRBJ2-3; D not certain. V lost 2 bases to trimming and J lost 2 bases, with 11 bases between them. The V gene's germline CDR1 is SGHTA and CDR2 FQGNSA. This CDR3 region has 15 residues. The CDR3 here is CASSLPAGPTDTQYF. The CDR3 DNA follows: TGTGCCAGCAGCTTACCAGCCGGCCCCACAGATACGCAGTATTTT.

The rearrangement links TRBV12-3 or TRBV12-4 to TRBJ2-3; 9 bases map to TRBD2. CDR3 length: 15 residues. V lost 5 bases to trimming and J lost 1 base; unmatched junction nucleotides: 4. CDR3 region: CASSRLAGRTDTQYF. The CDR3, as DNA: TGTGCCAGCAGTCGGCTAGCGGGACGCACAGATACGCAGTATTTT.